This TCR beta chain was captured in a study of T cell responses to AZD1222 COVID-19 vaccine. Study-wide findings and caveats: The reported proportion of spike-specific TCRs targeting unmutated variant regions was nearly half. Baseline seropositives among AZD1222 recipients totaled only 6 or 7. Regions 160-218 and 743-854 dominated among vaccine-associated CD4 TCRs spanning spike. It should be noted that donors were predominantly white British and more often female, and clonal diversity was possibly underestimated.

Turning to this clone: Its antigen is not known.

Measured with immunoSEQ multiplex PCR; TCRdb has only the in-frame clones, and not every one. The sample lists about 150,000 clones, more than 70% occurring once. The germline gives CDR1 SGHDT, CDR2 YYEEEE. The CDR3 totals 14 residues. Trimming left V 4 bases short and J 0 bases short, with 10 bases between. Material: peripheral blood, obtained on day 0 of MenACWY control vaccination. V and J are TRBV5-6 and TRBJ1-1; possibly TRBD1 for D (5 bases). This receptor was taken from an adult in good health. CDR3 nucleotide sequence: TGTGCCAGCAGCCCCGGGGCGCTGAACACTGAAGCTTTCTTT. Translation: CASSPGALNTEAFF.